The TCR beta chain under discussion was sequenced for a study of T cell responses to AZD1222 COVID-19 vaccine. Study findings and constraints: Possibly, clonal diversity was underestimated; donors were largely white British and included more females. Repertoire sampling was restricted to post-peak T cell response timepoints. Only a handful of AZD1222 recipients tested seropositive at baseline.

For this clone: The antigen remains undetermined.

Some clones are missing from TCRdb's copy, which holds only in-frame ones; the method was immunoSEQ multiplex PCR. The sample has about 140,000 clones, around 90% seen once. Per the germline V gene, CDR1 is MGHRA and CDR2 is YSYEKL. The CDR3 totals 15 residues. J gave up 7 bases and V 0 bases, and 8 bases lay outside the gene matches. The material sequenced was peripheral blood, taken on day 0 of AZD1222 vaccination. This sequence was found in an adult in good health. The chain couples TRBV4-1 to TRBJ1-2; 7 bases map to TRBD1. CDR3 nucleotide sequence: TGCGCCAGCAGCCAAGAAGAGGGGGCGCGGTTTGGCTACACCTTC. As protein: CASSQEEGARFGYTF.